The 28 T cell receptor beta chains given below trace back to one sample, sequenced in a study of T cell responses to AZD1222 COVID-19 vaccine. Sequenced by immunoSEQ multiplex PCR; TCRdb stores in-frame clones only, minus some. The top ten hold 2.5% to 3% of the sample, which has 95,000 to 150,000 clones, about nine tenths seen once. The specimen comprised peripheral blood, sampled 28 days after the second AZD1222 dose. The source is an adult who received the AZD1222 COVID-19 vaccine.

This CDR3 is CSVERDFEAFF. The DNA of the CDR3 is TGCAGCGTTGAACGAGACTTTGAAGCTTTCTTT. The chain recombines TRBV29-1 with TRBJ1-1; D remains ambiguous. The V gene lost 2 bases and the J gene lost 7 bases, with 8 bases spanning the gap. This CDR3 comprises 11 residues. Per the germline V gene, CDR1 is SQVTM and CDR2 is ANQGSEA.

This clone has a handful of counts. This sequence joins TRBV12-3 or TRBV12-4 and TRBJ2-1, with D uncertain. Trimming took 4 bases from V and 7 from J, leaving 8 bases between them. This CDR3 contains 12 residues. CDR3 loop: CASSSLYNEQFF. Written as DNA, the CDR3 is TGTGCCAGCAGTTCCCTTTATAATGAGCAGTTCTTC.

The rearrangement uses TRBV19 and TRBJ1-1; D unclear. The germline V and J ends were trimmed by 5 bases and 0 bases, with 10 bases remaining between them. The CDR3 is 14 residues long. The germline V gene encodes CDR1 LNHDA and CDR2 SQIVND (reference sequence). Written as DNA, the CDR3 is TGTGCCAGTAGTTGGGCTCTGGTGAACACTGAAGCTTTCTTT. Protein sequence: CASSWALVNTEAFF.

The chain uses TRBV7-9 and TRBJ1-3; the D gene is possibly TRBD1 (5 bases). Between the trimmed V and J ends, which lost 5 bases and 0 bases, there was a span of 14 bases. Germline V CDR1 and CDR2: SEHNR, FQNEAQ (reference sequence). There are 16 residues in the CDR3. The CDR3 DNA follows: TGTGCCAGCAGCAGTTCGGGGGTTTCCTCTGGAAACACCATATATTTT. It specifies CASSSSGVSSGNTIYF.

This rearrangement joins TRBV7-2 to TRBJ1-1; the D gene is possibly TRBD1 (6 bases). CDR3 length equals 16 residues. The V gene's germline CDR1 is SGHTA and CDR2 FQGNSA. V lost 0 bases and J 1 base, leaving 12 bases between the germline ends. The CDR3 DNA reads TGTGCCAGCAGCTTAGCGGCCACAGGGTCGAACACTGAAGCTTTCTTT. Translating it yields CASSLAATGSNTEAFF.

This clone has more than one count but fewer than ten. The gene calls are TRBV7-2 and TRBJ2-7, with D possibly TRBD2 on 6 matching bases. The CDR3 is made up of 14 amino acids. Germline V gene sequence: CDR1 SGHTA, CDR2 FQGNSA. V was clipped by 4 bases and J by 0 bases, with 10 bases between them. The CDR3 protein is CASSYGGFSYEQYF. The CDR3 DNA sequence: TGTGCCAGCAGCTACGGAGGGTTCTCCTACGAGCAGTACTTC.

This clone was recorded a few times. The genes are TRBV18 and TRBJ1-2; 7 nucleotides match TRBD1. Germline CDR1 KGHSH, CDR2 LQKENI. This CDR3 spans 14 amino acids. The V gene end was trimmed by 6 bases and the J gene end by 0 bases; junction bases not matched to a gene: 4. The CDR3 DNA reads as TGTGCCAGCTCTCCCGACAGGGCTAACTATGGCTACACCTTC. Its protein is CASSPDRANYGYTF.

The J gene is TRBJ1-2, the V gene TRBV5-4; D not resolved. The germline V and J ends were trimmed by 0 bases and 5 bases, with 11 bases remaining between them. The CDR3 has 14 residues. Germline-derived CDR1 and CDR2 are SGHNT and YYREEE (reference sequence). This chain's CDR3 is CASSLDWGGYGYTF. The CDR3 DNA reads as TGTGCCAGCAGCTTGGATTGGGGAGGATATGGCTACACCTTC.

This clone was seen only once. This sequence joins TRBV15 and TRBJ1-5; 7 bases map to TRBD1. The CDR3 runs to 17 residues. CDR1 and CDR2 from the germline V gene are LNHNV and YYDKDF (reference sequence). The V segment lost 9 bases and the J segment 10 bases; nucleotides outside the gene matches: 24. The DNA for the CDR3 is TGTGCCACGAATCCCGGGACAGCGAGCTATAGAATCGAACCCCAGCATTTT. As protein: CATNPGTASYRIEPQHF.

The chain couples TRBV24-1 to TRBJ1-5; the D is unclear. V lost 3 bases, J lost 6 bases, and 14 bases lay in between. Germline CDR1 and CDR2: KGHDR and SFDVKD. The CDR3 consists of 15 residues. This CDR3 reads CATSDKLGPGQPQHF. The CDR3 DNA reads TGTGCCACCAGTGATAAGTTAGGGCCGGGTCAGCCCCAGCATTTT.

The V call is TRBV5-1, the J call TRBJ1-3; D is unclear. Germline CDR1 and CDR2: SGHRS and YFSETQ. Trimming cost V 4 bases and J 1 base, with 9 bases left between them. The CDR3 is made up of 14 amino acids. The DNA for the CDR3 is TGCGCCAGCAGCCCCAGGCTTTCTGGAAACACCATATATTTT. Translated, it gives CASSPRLSGNTIYF.

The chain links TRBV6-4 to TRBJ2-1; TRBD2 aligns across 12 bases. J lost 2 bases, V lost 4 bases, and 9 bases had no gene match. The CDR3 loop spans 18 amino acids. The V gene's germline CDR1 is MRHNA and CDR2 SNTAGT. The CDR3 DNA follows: TGTGCCAGCAGTGTCCAACCGACTAGCGGGGGACCCTACAATGAGCAGTTCTTC. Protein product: CASSVQPTSGGPYNEQFF.

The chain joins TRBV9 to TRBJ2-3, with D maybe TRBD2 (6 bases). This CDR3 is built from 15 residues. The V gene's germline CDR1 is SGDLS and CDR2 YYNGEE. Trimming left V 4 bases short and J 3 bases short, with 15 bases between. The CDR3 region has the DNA TGTGCCAGCAGCTACGCGGGGACGGCAACAGATACGCAGTATTTT. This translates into CASSYAGTATDTQYF.

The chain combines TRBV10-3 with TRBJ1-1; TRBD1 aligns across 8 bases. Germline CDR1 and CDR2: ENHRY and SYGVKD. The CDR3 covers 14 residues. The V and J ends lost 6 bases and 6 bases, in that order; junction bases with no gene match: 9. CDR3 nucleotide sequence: TGTGCCATCAGCCGGACAGGGAAAGGCGCTGAAGCTTTCTTT. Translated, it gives CAISRTGKGAEAFF.

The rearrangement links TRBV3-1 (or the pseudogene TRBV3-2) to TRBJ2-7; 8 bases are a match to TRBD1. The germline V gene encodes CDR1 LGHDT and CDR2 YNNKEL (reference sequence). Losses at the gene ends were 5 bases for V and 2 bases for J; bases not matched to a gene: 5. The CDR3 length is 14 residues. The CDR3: CASSETGDAYEQYF. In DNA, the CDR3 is TGTGCCAGCAGCGAGACAGGGGACGCCTACGAGCAGTACTTC.

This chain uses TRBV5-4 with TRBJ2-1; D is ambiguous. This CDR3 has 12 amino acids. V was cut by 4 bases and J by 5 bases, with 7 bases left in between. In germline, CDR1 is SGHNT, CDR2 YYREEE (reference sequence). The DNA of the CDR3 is TGTGCCAGCAGCCCCCTACACAATGAGCAGTTCTTC. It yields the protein CASSPLHNEQFF.

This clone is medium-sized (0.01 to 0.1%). CDR3 protein: CASSQLAGGRETQYF. The CDR3 nucleotides are TGCGCCAGCAGCCAGCTAGCGGGGGGGCGTGAGACCCAGTACTTC. The chain carries TRBV4-3 and TRBJ2-5, with 12 bases matching TRBD2. With V trimmed by 3 bases and J by 5 bases, 4 bases remained unmatched. The CDR3 loop spans 15 amino acids. Germline lookup yields CDR1 LGHNA and CDR2 YSLEER.

The CDR3 nucleotides are TGTGCCAGCAGTGAGAGAGGGGGCGAAGGGACCCAGTACTTC. This sequence encodes CASSERGGEGTQYF. The chain links TRBV6-2 or TRBV6-3 to TRBJ2-5; TRBD1 agrees at 7 bases. This CDR3 contains 14 residues. Germline loops: CDR1 MNHEY, CDR2 SVGEGT. V lost 5 bases to trimming and J lost 7 bases; unmatched junction nucleotides: 10.

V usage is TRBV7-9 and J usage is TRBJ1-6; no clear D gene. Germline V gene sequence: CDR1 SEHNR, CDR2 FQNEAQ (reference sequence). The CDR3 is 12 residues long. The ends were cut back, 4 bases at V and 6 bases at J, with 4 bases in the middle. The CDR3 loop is CASSSINSPLHF. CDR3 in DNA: TGTGCCAGCAGCTCCATTAATTCACCCCTCCACTTT.

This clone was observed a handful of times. CDR3 DNA: TGTGCCCAGTCGCGGGGGTCTAGCTCCTACAATGAGCAGTTCTTC. Encoded protein: CAQSRGSSSYNEQFF. V usage is TRBV7-2 and J usage is TRBJ2-1; 7 bases line up with TRBD2. In germline, CDR1 is SGHTA, CDR2 FQGNSA. The CDR3 extends over 15 amino acids. V shed 11 bases, J shed 0 bases, and the junction held 10 bases outside the gene matches.

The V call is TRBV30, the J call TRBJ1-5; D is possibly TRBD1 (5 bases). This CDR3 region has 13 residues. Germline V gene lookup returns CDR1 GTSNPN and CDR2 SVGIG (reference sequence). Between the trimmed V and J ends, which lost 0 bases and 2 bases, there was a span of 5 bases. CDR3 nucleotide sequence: TGTGCCTGGAGTGTGGGGCGCAATCAGCCCCAGCATTTT. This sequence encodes CAWSVGRNQPQHF.

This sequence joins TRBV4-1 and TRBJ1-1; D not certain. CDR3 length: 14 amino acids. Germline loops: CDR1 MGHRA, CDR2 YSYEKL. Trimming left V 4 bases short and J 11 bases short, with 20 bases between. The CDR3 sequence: CASSPLTAAQGAFF. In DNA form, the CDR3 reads TGCGCCAGCAGCCCCTTGACCGCAGCTCAAGGGGCTTTCTTT.

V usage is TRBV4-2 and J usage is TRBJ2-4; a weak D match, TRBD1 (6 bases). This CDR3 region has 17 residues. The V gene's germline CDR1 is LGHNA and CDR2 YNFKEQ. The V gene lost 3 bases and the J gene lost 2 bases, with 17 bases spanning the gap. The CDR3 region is CASSHPRNRVSKNIQYF. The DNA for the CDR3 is TGTGCCAGCAGCCACCCCCGCAACAGGGTATCCAAAAACATTCAGTACTTC.

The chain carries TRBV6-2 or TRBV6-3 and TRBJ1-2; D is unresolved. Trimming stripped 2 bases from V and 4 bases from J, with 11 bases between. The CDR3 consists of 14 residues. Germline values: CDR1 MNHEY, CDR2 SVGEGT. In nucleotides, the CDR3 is TGTGCCAGCAGTTACCCGCCGCAGAGCTATGGCTACACCTTC. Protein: CASSYPPQSYGYTF.

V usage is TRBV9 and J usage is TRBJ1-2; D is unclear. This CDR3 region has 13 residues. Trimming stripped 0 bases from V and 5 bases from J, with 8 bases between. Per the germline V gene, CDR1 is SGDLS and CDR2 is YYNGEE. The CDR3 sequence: CASSVGTDYGYTF. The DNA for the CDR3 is TGTGCCAGCAGCGTAGGAACGGATTATGGCTACACCTTC.

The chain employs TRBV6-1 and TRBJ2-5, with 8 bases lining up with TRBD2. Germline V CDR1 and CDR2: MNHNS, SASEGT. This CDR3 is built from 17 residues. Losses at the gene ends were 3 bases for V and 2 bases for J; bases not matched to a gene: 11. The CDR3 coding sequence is TGTGCCAGCAGTGATCCAAGAGGAGCGGGAGATCAAGAGACCCAGTACTTC. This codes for CASSDPRGAGDQETQYF.

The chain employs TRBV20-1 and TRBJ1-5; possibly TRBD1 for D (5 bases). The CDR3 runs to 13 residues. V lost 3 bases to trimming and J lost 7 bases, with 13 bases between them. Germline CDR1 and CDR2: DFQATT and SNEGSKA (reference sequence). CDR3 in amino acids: CSASARVGQPQHF. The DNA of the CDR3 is TGCAGTGCTAGTGCCAGGGTGGGGCAGCCCCAGCATTTT.

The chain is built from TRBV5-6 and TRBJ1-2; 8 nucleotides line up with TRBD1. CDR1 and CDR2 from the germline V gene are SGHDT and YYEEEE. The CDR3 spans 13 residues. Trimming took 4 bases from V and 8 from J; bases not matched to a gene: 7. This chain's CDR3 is CASSLRQGRGYTF. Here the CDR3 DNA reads TGTGCCAGCAGCCTAAGACAGGGGAGAGGCTACACCTTC.